Listed below are T cell receptor beta chains from one sample, sequenced in a study of identical twins. Each CDR3 protein is one row after TCRdb ran MiXCR on the 5' RACE reads. The sample shows roughly 720,000 distinct CDR3 sequences, 18% of them seen only once. The same sample was also used in a study of T cells expressing NK-cell markers.

Specimen: PBMCs. These receptors were taken from a woman younger than 30 in good health. Both conserved end residues are part of each CDR3. The order of the fields is V gene, CDR3 protein.

v_gene: TRBV5-5; CDR3aa: CASSLATSGRGEQFF
v_gene: TRBV5-1; CDR3aa: CASSPTGTSGVNEQFF
v_gene: TRBV5-1; CDR3aa: CASSSLQTQETQYF
v_gene: TRBV29-1; CDR3aa: CSTRLAADTQYF
v_gene: TRBV27; CDR3aa: CASRATGSRYGYTF
v_gene: TRBV12-3/TRBV12-4; CDR3aa: CASRRGSPNTGELFF
v_gene: TRBV7-9; CDR3aa: CASSLGSGRLEQFF
v_gene: TRBV29-1; CDR3aa: CSVRESEQFF
v_gene: TRBV18; CDR3aa: CASSRETDTEAFF
v_gene: TRBV25-1; CDR3aa: CASRSYGGGTEAFF
v_gene: TRBV25-1; CDR3aa: CASSSRLAGLAKNIQYF
v_gene: TRBV20-1; CDR3aa: CSASQRPGELFF
v_gene: TRBV20-1; CDR3aa: CSARVPANTEAFF
v_gene: TRBV7-2; CDR3aa: CASSPRLADLYNEQFF
v_gene: TRBV20-1; CDR3aa: CSASVFPSSYNEQFF
v_gene: TRBV7-2; CDR3aa: CASSLIIKNEQFF
v_gene: TRBV7-9; CDR3aa: CASSLGHNTGELFF
v_gene: TRBV10-3; CDR3aa: CAISAHGGQETQYF
v_gene: TRBV7-2; CDR3aa: CASSSSKETQYF
v_gene: TRBV24-1; CDR3aa: CATSDPGGFTGELFF
v_gene: TRBV7-9; CDR3aa: CASSGSGVAYNEQFF
v_gene: TRBV7-9; CDR3aa: CATGLQETQYF
v_gene: TRBV12-3/TRBV12-4; CDR3aa: CASSPRGRGELFF
v_gene: TRBV9; CDR3aa: CASSPRRGTGEIGTDTQYF
v_gene: TRBV10-2; CDR3aa: CASSESRGQAFF
v_gene: TRBV20-1; CDR3aa: CSARGDSNTGELFF
v_gene: TRBV7-8; CDR3aa: CASSPTPGSEAFF
v_gene: TRBV29-1; CDR3aa: CSVGLQGGYTF
v_gene: TRBV12-3/TRBV12-4; CDR3aa: CASSGTAGNEQFF
v_gene: TRBV7-9; CDR3aa: CASSSLDSESSYEQYF
v_gene: TRBV3-1; CDR3aa: CASSIRTGLDGYTF